Listed here are 5 T cell receptor beta chains from one sample, sequenced in a study of long-term antiretroviral therapy in people with HIV. Samples were assayed with immunoSEQ v3.0 at survey level. Measured with immunoSEQ multiplex PCR; TCRdb has only the in-frame clones, and not every one. The table lists more than 7,500 clones, 60% to 80% of them singletons. Sequences were derived from unsorted PBMCs, sampled 0.4 years before starting antiretroviral therapy. The origin of the receptors is a man aged 25-40 years with HIV.

With regard to this clone: Other nucleotide sequences in the sample specify the same CDR3. The chain combines TRBV5-1 with TRBJ2-7, with 12 bases matching TRBD2. Germline trimming cut 0 bases from V and 7 bases from J; bases unmatched to any gene: 20. This CDR3 is built from 20 residues. Looked up from germline, CDR1 is SGHRS and CDR2 is YFSETQ. CDR3 in amino acids: CASSLAVETSGSWAGYEQYF. The CDR3 DNA reads TGCGCCAGCAGCTTGGCCGTAGAGACTAGCGGGAGTTGGGCGGGCTATGAGCAGTACTTC.

V gene TRBV21-1 combines with J gene TRBJ1-5; the table's D call, TRBD1, has no DNA check behind it. TRBV21-1 is shown as a pseudogene. This CDR3 is built from 18 residues. The CDR3 DNA sequence: TGTGCCAGCAGCAAAACCCCCTTTGGTTGGCCTAGCAATCAGCCCCAGCATTTT. Its protein product is CASSKTPFGWPSNQPQHF.

This clone was picked up a small number of times. V gene TRBV18 combines with J gene TRBJ2-7; D unclear. CDR3 length: 14 residues. The V end was cut by 4 bases, the J end by 2 bases, with 12 bases between. Germline loops: CDR1 KGHSH, CDR2 LQKENI. The CDR3 protein is CASSRSPGPYEQYF. The DNA for the CDR3 is TGTGCCAGCTCACGATCGCCAGGTCCCTACGAGCAGTACTTC.

This clone was observed a few times. The chain couples TRBV19 to TRBJ2-2, with a tentative D call TRBD2 (5 bases). V was cut by 3 bases and J by 6 bases, with 11 bases left in between. The CDR3 spans 14 residues. The V gene's germline CDR1 is LNHDA and CDR2 SQIVND (reference sequence). This CDR3 reads CASSIYGSPGELFF. The CDR3 DNA reads TGTGCCAGTAGTATTTATGGGAGTCCCGGGGAGCTGTTTTTT.

The CDR3 spells CASSASSAGRPEQFF. CDR3 nucleotide sequence: TGTGCCAGCAGCGCCTCTTCAGCGGGAAGACCTGAGCAGTTCTTC. The chain employs TRBV9 and TRBJ2-1, with 7 bases aligning to TRBD2. V was clipped by 3 bases and J by 9 bases; unmatched bases: 12. This CDR3 spans 15 amino acids. Per the germline V gene, CDR1 is SGDLS and CDR2 is YYNGEE.